The 14 T cell receptor beta chains below all came from one sample that was sequenced in a study of blood T cell repertoires in COVID-19. Here immunoSEQ multiplex PCR was the method, and the copy in TCRdb shows in-frame clones only, minus some. This table has a few hundred thousand clones, roughly 89% appearing once. The specimen sequenced was peripheral blood. These receptors were collected from a woman aged 40 to 55 who had recovered from COVID-19.

Only one count was recorded for this clone. CDR3 residues: CASSLAGGPHEQFF. CDR3 DNA sequence: TGTGCCAGCAGCTTAGCGGGAGGGCCCCATGAGCAGTTCTTC. The chain employs TRBV7-9 and TRBJ2-1, with 7 bases lining up with TRBD2. V lost 0 bases to trimming and J lost 8 bases; unmatched junction nucleotides: 4. The CDR3 spans 14 residues. The germline CDR1 and CDR2 sequences are SEHNR and FQNEAQ (reference sequence).

The chain joins TRBV7-3 to TRBJ1-1; D gene unclear. The germline V gene has CDR1 SGHTA and CDR2 FQGTGA. With 2 bases removed from V and 1 base from J, the gap between germline ends came to 11 bases. This CDR3 has 15 residues. The CDR3 DNA reads TGTGCCAGCAGCTTATCGGTCACTCCGAACACTGAAGCTTTCTTT. Translating it yields CASSLSVTPNTEAFF.

The chain uses TRBV2 and TRBJ2-7; tentatively, D is TRBD2 (5 bases). Germline V gives CDR1 SNHLY, CDR2 FYNNEI. V lost 7 bases and J 4 bases, leaving 14 bases between the germline ends. The CDR3 is 13 amino acids. In DNA form, the CDR3 reads TGTGCCAGCATTTATGACGGGATTTACGAGCAGTACTTC. It specifies CASIYDGIYEQYF.

The rearrangement links TRBV5-1 to TRBJ1-2; D might be TRBD1 (5 bases). This CDR3 spans 16 amino acids. With 0 bases removed from V and 4 bases from J, the gap between germline ends came to 16 bases. Germline CDR1 is SGHRS and CDR2 is YFSETQ. CDR3 nucleotide sequence: TGCGCCAGCAGCTTGGAGGGTTTCGACAGAGTCTATGGCTACACCTTC. Its protein is CASSLEGFDRVYGYTF.

V gene TRBV18 combines with J gene TRBJ1-3; the D gene is possibly TRBD1 (5 bases). Germline V gene lookup returns CDR1 KGHSH and CDR2 LQKENI. The V and J ends lost 6 bases and 0 bases respectively, with 12 bases between them. This CDR3 region has 15 residues. The CDR3 DNA reads TGTGCCAGCTCGACAGACAGCTTCTCTGGAAACACCATATATTTT. Its translation is CASSTDSFSGNTIYF.

The gene calls are TRBV3-1 (or the pseudogene TRBV3-2) and TRBJ2-5; 10 bases map to TRBD2. The ends lost 1 base at V and 6 bases at J; junction bases unmatched: 8. The germline CDR1 and CDR2 sequences are LGHDT and YNNKEL (reference sequence). CDR3 size: 16 residues. This chain's CDR3 is CASSQVASGGGKTQYF. The DNA of the CDR3 is TGTGCCAGCAGCCAAGTGGCTAGCGGGGGTGGGAAGACCCAGTACTTC.

The J gene is TRBJ1-2, the V gene TRBV19; no clear D gene. The germline V and J ends were trimmed by 3 bases and 4 bases, with 6 bases remaining between them. The CDR3 has 12 residues. In germline, CDR1 is LNHDA, CDR2 SQIVND (reference sequence). Here the CDR3 DNA reads TGTGCCAGTAGTATGACGGGCTATGGCTACACCTTC. It codes for CASSMTGYGYTF.

The rearrangement joins TRBV12-3 or TRBV12-4 to TRBJ2-7; D gene ambiguous. V was clipped by 0 bases and J by 6 bases, with 9 bases between them. The CDR3 sequence is 13 residues long. Written as DNA, the CDR3 is TGTGCCAGCAGTTTAGCGCTGAGAACCGAGCAGTACGTC. Translation: CASSLALRTEQYV.

The CDR3 region is CASSLLRGTDTQYF. The CDR3 bases are TGTGCCAGCAGCTTGCTCCGCGGCACAGATACGCAGTATTTT. The rearrangement uses TRBV11-3 and TRBJ2-3; no reliable D call. This CDR3 has 14 amino acids. Germline CDR1 is SGHNT and CDR2 is YENEEA. Trimming took 3 bases from V and 1 from J, leaving 8 bases between them.

The chain is built from TRBV11-3 and TRBJ2-1, with 8 bases identical to TRBD2. J gave up 4 bases and V 2 bases, and 4 bases lay outside the gene matches. CDR1 SGHNT and CDR2 YENEEA come from the germline V gene. The CDR3 has 15 amino acids. The CDR3 DNA reads as TGTGCCAGCAGCTTAAGAGCTAGCGGGTACAATGAGCAGTTCTTC. This sequence encodes CASSLRASGYNEQFF. Using reference TRBV11-3 and TRBJ2-1 for the parts outside the CDR3, the full variable domain is EAGVVQSPRYKIIEKKQPVAFWCNPISGHNTLYWYLQNLGQGPELLIRYENEEAVDDSQLPKDRFSAERLKGVDSTLKIQPAELGDSAVYLCASSLRASGYNEQFFGPGTRLTVL.

The J gene is TRBJ2-7, the V gene TRBV5-4; 7 nucleotides line up with TRBD1. CDR1 and CDR2 (germline): SGHNT, YYREEE (reference sequence). Losses at the gene ends were 4 bases for V and 2 bases for J; bases not matched to a gene: 12. The CDR3 extends over 16 amino acids. The CDR3 bases are TGTGCCAGCAGCCCCTACGACAGGGTAGTCCCCTACGAGCAGTACTTC. This encodes CASSPYDRVVPYEQYF.

This clone showed up just a few times. The CDR3 bases are TGTGCCAGCAGTGAAGCGGTCGGGTATGGAAACACCATATATTTT. Protein sequence: CASSEAVGYGNTIYF. The V call is TRBV6-1, the J call TRBJ1-3; no clear D gene. V dropped 0 bases and J dropped 3 bases, with 9 bases sitting between them. The germline V gene encodes CDR1 MNHNS and CDR2 SASEGT. The CDR3 spans 15 residues.

The chain uses TRBV9 and TRBJ2-1; D gene unclear. CDR3 length equals 12 residues. From germline, CDR1 is SGDLS and CDR2 YYNGEE. Trimming pared 2 bases from V and 6 bases from J, leaving 6 bases between. The CDR3 protein is CASSVPGNEQFF. The CDR3 coding sequence is TGTGCCAGCAGCGTGCCCGGCAATGAGCAGTTCTTC.

The rearrangement joins TRBV2 to TRBJ2-4; a weak D match, TRBD2 (6 bases). The CDR3 runs to 14 residues. Germline CDR1 is SNHLY and CDR2 is FYNNEI. The ends were cut back, 1 base at V and 8 bases at J, with 12 bases in the middle. CDR3 sequence: CASSEGTSLDIQYF. The CDR3 DNA is TGTGCCAGCAGTGAAGGCACTAGCTTAGACATTCAGTACTTC.